Below, 20 T cell receptor beta chains from the same sample are listed, as sequenced in a study of shared clonotypes between healthy human individuals. Profiled with immunoSEQ multiplex PCR; TCRdb holds only in-frame clones, not every one. Of 450,000 to 650,000 clones listed, around 78% were seen once; the top ten hold 12%. Sequencing was carried out using PBMCs. These receptors were taken from a middle-aged woman in good health. Some clones in this sample may be carry-over from other donors' samples.

This rearrangement joins TRBV7-3 to TRBJ2-1, with 9 bases aligning to TRBD1. After removal of 5 bases from V and 7 bases from J, the junction contained 3 bases not matched to a gene. The CDR3 covers 13 residues. From germline, CDR1 is SGHTA and CDR2 FQGTGA. The CDR3 is CASSPDRGNEQFF. In DNA form, the CDR3 reads TGTGCCAGCAGCCCGGACAGGGGAAATGAGCAGTTCTTC.

J is TRBJ2-5 and V is TRBV19; TRBD2 is a possible D gene (6 bases). Trimming cost V 6 bases and J 2 bases, with 10 bases left between them. Germline lookup yields CDR1 LNHDA and CDR2 SQIVND (reference sequence). The CDR3 has 13 amino acids. DNA of the CDR3: TGTGCCAGTAGACTTAGCGGACAAGAGACCCAGTACTTC. Its translation: CASRLSGQETQYF.

The V call is TRBV28, the J call TRBJ2-3; D unclear. Trimming removed 1 base at V and 0 bases at J, with 8 bases between. The CDR3 consists of 15 residues. Germline-derived CDR1 and CDR2 are MDHEN and SYDVKM. Here the CDR3 DNA reads TGTGCCAGCAGTTTATTGGCAGAGAGCACAGATACGCAGTATTTT. It encodes CASSLLAESTDTQYF.

This clone was counted once. This chain joins TRBV27 and TRBJ2-7, with D possibly being TRBD1 (5 bases). The CDR3 consists of 17 residues. V was shortened by 4 bases and J by 3 bases, with 22 bases between the two germline ends. Germline assignment: CDR1 MNHEY and CDR2 SMNVEV (reference sequence). The CDR3 bases are TGTGCCAGCAGTTCCCAACTGGGGCTTACAGTCGGCTACGAGCAGTACTTC. This sequence encodes CASSSQLGLTVGYEQYF.

Notes on this clone: The same CDR3 can be traced to other DNA sequences in this sample. The chain links TRBV19 to TRBJ1-2; D is ambiguous. Germline CDR1 reads LNHDA; CDR2 reads SQIVND (reference sequence). Trimming shortened V by 3 bases and J by 4 bases, and 12 bases separated the two germline ends. The CDR3 is 14 residues long. The CDR3 reads CASSILAGGYGYTF. CDR3 nucleotide sequence: TGTGCCAGTAGTATTTTAGCCGGAGGCTATGGCTACACCTTC.

The chain has TRBV10-2 and TRBJ2-7; D uncertain. The CDR3 runs to 12 residues. Trimming shortened V by 3 bases and J by 6 bases, and 9 bases separated the two germline ends. From germline, CDR1 is WSHSY and CDR2 SAAADI. CDR3 bases: TGCGCCAGCAGTGACCTAGTTTCCGAGCAGTACTTC. It translates to CASSDLVSEQYF.

The chain joins TRBV4-2 to TRBJ2-1; D gene ambiguous. The CDR3 extends over 14 amino acids. Germline V gives CDR1 LGHNA, CDR2 YNFKEQ. Trimming removed 2 bases from V and 5 bases from J, with 10 bases in between. CDR3 coding DNA: TGTGCCAGCAGCCAAAACTCCCTAGACAATGAGCAGTTCTTC. Translated: CASSQNSLDNEQFF.

V gene TRBV5-6 combines with J gene TRBJ2-7; TRBD2 matches 15 bases. Germline V gene lookup returns CDR1 SGHDT and CDR2 YYEEEE. The CDR3 consists of 16 residues. J lost 2 bases, V lost 2 bases, and 2 bases had no gene match. CDR3 region: CASSLGLAGGPYEQYF. The CDR3 DNA is TGTGCCAGCAGCTTAGGACTAGCGGGAGGGCCCTACGAGCAGTACTTC.

This sequence joins TRBV2 and TRBJ1-2, with 7 bases matching TRBD1. The CDR3 runs to 14 residues. Germline assignment: CDR1 SNHLY and CDR2 FYNNEI. The ends lost 7 bases at V and 8 bases at J; junction bases unmatched: 13. CDR3: CASNRGLLTGGYTF. As DNA, the CDR3 is TGTGCCAGCAACAGGGGACTCCTCACGGGGGGCTACACCTTC.

CDR3 sequence (DNA): TGTGCCAGCAGTCCAACAGGGAAACGGGGGATGAACACTGAAGCTTTCTTT. This encodes CASSPTGKRGMNTEAFF. The chain is built from TRBV27 and TRBJ1-1; a weak D match, TRBD1 (6 bases). Germline CDR1 MNHEY, CDR2 SMNVEV (reference sequence). V dropped 5 bases and J dropped 0 bases, with 19 bases sitting between them. This CDR3 comprises 17 residues.

The V gene is TRBV19, the J gene TRBJ1-5; D gene uncertain. The germline V gene encodes CDR1 LNHDA and CDR2 SQIVND (reference sequence). The CDR3 spans 14 residues. V dropped 8 bases and J dropped 3 bases, with 14 bases sitting between them. In nucleotides, the CDR3 is TGTGCCAGTGCCCTTCGACAAGACAATCAGCCCCAGCATTTT. Translating it yields CASALRQDNQPQHF.

The CDR3 reads CASSQEGLTGMNTEAFF. The CDR3 DNA sequence: TGCGCCAGCAGCCAAGAAGGTCTGACGGGCATGAACACTGAAGCTTTCTTT. The chain couples TRBV4-1 to TRBJ1-1; D gene unclear. CDR1 MGHRA and CDR2 YSYEKL come from the germline V gene. The CDR3 is 17 residues long. The V end lost 0 bases, the J end lost 0 bases, and 14 bases lay between the germline ends.

The rearrangement joins TRBV7-9 to TRBJ2-5; 7 bases are a match to TRBD1. This CDR3 contains 16 residues. Germline trimming cut 1 base from V and 5 bases from J; bases unmatched to any gene: 10. From germline, CDR1 is SEHNR and CDR2 FQNEAQ (reference sequence). CDR3 loop: CASSLGDRVGLETQYF. In DNA, the CDR3 is TGTGCCAGCAGCTTAGGAGACAGGGTCGGGTTGGAGACCCAGTACTTC. The full variable domain, rest sourced from reference TRBV7-9 and TRBJ2-5, is DTGVSQNPRHKITKRGQNVTFRCDPISEHNRLYWYRQTLGQGPEFLTYFQNEAQLEKSRLLSDRFSAERPKGSFSTLEIQRTEQGDSAMYLCASSLGDRVGLETQYFGPGTRLLVL.

This clone has only one observation. V gene TRBV27 combines with J gene TRBJ2-5; D is ambiguous. The germline CDR1 and CDR2 sequences are MNHEY and SMNVEV (reference sequence). The CDR3 has 16 residues. The ends were cut back, 1 base at V and 4 bases at J, with 16 bases in the middle. CDR3 in DNA: TGTGCCAGCAGTTTATTCGGGCAACTACCGGGAGAGACCCAGTACTTC. This sequence encodes CASSLFGQLPGETQYF.

The genes are TRBV28 and TRBJ2-1; 9 nucleotides match TRBD2. The V and J ends lost 3 bases and 4 bases, in that order; junction bases with no gene match: 7. This CDR3 comprises 16 residues. From germline, CDR1 is MDHEN and CDR2 SYDVKM. CDR3 protein: CASSLAGGANYNEQFF. The CDR3, as DNA: TGTGCCAGCAGTTTGGCGGGAGGGGCTAATTACAATGAGCAGTTCTTC.

This clone was detected a few times. V gene TRBV10-3 combines with J gene TRBJ1-1; D is uncertain. Trimming stripped 0 bases from V and 8 bases from J, with 10 bases between. This CDR3 has 13 residues. CDR1 and CDR2 (germline): ENHRY, SYGVKD. CDR3 DNA: TGTGCCATCAGTGAGTCAATGGGGTACGAAGCTTTCTTT. This encodes CAISESMGYEAFF.

The rearrangement joins TRBV9 to TRBJ2-7; 10 bases agree with TRBD2. The CDR3 has 15 amino acids. CDR1 SGDLS and CDR2 YYNGEE come from the germline V gene. Trimming removed 3 bases from V and 5 bases from J; junction bases left unmatched: 8. The CDR3 sequence: CASSAPAGGFDEQYF. For the CDR3, the DNA is TGTGCCAGCAGCGCGCCAGCGGGAGGGTTCGACGAGCAGTACTTC.

Many counts were recorded for this clone. The CDR3 reads CAWSPPDGGEYGYTF. The CDR3 region has the DNA TGTGCCTGGAGTCCGCCCGACGGGGGGGAATATGGCTACACCTTC. The chain combines TRBV30 with TRBJ1-2; D possibly corresponds to TRBD1 (5 bases). The V end was cut by 2 bases, the J end by 5 bases, with 18 bases between. There are 15 residues in the CDR3. Germline V gives CDR1 GTSNPN, CDR2 SVGIG (reference sequence).

The chain recombines TRBV7-8 with TRBJ1-5, with D unclear. Germline CDR1 SGHVS, CDR2 FQNEAQ. V was clipped by 8 bases and J by 6 bases, with 8 bases between them. This CDR3 has 11 amino acids. This CDR3 is CASGLGQPQHF. The CDR3 DNA reads TGTGCCAGCGGGTTGGGTCAGCCCCAGCATTTT. The variable domain in full, with the rest retrieved from reference TRBV7-8 and TRBJ1-5, is GAGVSQSPRYKVAKRGQDVALRCDPISGHVSLFWYQQALGQGPEFLTYFQNEAQLDKSGLPSDRFFAERPEGSVSTLKIQRTQQEDSAVYLCASGLGQPQHFGDGTRLSIL.

This clone appeared a few times. The rearrangement joins TRBV6-6 to TRBJ2-3; TRBD2 is a possible D gene (6 bases). Germline CDR1 reads MNHNY; CDR2 reads SVGAGI (reference sequence). The germline V and J ends were trimmed by 6 bases and 4 bases, with 20 bases remaining between them. CDR3 length: 16 amino acids. The CDR3 nucleotides are TGTGCCAGCAGGGGGACTGCGGCGGTTGGGGCAGATACGCAGTATTTT. This codes for CASRGTAAVGADTQYF.